This TCR beta chain was captured in a study of CD8+ T cells in alopecia areata. In the study overall: Severity among treated patients was scored by the percentage of scalp area affected.

Extraction and reverse transcription of RNA yielded cDNA as the sequencing template. TCRdb keeps only in-frame clones here, not all; method: immunoSEQ multiplex PCR. The repertoire holds some 150,000 clones, with around 83% as singletons. The sample's treatment: oral pan-JAK inhibitor, 5-10 mg twice daily. Germline CDR1 and CDR2: MNHEY and SMNVEV (reference sequence). The V segment lost 5 bases and the J segment 2 bases; nucleotides outside the gene matches: 7. The CDR3 consists of 16 residues. Study-level findings and limits: Scalp lesions, especially in alopecia totalis/universalis, had higher clonality than normal scalp.

Concerning this clone itself: Its antigen is currently unknown.

The sample in question was CD8+ T cells sorted from blood, obtained at week 4, from a patient treated with tofacitinib. The chain combines TRBV27 with TRBJ2-5, with TRBD2 matching over 11 bases. The receptor was derived from a human donor with alopecia areata. Written as DNA, the CDR3 is TGTGCCAGCAGTCACCGGCGACTAGCGGGACAAGAGACCCAGTACTTC. Protein product: CASSHRRLAGQETQYF.